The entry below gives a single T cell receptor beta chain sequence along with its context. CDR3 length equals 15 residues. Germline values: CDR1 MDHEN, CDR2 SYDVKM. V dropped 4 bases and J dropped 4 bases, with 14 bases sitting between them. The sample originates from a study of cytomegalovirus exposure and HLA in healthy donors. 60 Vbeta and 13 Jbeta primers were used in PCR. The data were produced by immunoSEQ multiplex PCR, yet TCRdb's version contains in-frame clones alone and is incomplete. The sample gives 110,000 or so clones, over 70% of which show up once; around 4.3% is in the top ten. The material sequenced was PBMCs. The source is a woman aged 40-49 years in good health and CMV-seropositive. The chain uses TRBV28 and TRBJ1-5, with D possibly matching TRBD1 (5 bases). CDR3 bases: TGTGCCAGCAGTTCCCCGGCAGGGCTGAATCAGCCCCAGCATTTT. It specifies CASSSPAGLNQPQHF. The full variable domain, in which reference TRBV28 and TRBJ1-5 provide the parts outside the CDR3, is DVKVTQSSRYLVKRTGEKVFLECVQDMDHENMFWYRQDPGLGLRLIYFSYDVKMKEKGDIPEGYSVSREKKERFSLILESASTNQTSMYLCASSSPAGLNQPQHFGDGTRLSIL.